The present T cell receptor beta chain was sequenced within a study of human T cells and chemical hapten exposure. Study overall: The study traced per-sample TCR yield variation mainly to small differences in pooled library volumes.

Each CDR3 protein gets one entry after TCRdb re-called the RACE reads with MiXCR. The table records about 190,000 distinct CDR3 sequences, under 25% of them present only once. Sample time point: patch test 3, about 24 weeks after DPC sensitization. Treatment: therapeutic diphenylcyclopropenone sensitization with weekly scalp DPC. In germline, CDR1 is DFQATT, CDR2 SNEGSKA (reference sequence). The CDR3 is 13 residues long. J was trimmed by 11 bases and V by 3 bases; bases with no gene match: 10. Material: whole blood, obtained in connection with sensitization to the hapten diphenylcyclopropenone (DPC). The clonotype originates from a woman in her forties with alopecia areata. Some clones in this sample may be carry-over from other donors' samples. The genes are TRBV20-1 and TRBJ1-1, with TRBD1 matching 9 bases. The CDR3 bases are TGCAGTGCTAGTCCCGGGACAGGGAGTGGGGCTTTCTTT. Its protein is CSASPGTGSGAFF.